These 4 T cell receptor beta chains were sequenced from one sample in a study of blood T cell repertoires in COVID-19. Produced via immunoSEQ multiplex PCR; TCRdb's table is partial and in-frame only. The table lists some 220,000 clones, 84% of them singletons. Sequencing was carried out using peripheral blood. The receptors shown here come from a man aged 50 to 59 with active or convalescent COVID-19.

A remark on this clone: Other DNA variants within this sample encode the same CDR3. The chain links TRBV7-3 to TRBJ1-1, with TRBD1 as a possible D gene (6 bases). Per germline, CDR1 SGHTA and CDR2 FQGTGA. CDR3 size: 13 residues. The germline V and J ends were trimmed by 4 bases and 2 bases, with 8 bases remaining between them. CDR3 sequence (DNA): TGTGCCAGCAGCTCACAGGGAAACACTGAAGCTTTCTTT. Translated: CASSSQGNTEAFF.

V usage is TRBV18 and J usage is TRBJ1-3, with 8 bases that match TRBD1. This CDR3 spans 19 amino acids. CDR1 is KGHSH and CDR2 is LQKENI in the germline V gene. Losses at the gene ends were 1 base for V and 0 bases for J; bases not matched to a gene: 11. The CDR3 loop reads CASSPLTLDRASSGNTIYF. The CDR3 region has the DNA TGTGCCAGCTCACCACTAACCCTGGACAGGGCTTCCTCTGGAAACACCATATATTTT. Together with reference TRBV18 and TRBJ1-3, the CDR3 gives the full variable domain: NAGVMQNPRHLVRRRGQEARLRCSPMKGHSHVYWYRQLPEEGLKFMVYLQKENIIDESGMPKERFSAEFPKEGPSILRIQQVVRGDSAAYFCASSPLTLDRASSGNTIYFGEGSWLTVV.

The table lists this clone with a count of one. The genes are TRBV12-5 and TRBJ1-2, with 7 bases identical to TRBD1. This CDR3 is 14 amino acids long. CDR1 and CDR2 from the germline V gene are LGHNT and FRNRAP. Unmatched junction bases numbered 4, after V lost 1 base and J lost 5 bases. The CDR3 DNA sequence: TGTGCTAGTGGTTTGGATGGGACAGTTTATGGCTACACCTTC. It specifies CASGLDGTVYGYTF.

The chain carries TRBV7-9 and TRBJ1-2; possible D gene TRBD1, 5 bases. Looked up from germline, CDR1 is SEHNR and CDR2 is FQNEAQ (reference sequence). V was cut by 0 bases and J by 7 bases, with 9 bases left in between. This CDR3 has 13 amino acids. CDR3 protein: CASSLAGQGGYTF. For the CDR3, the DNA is TGTGCCAGCAGCTTAGCGGGGCAGGGTGGCTACACCTTC.